Sequencing of this TCR beta chain was carried out in a study of blood T cell repertoires in COVID-19. The overall study: The United States, Italy and Spain were the sources of the acute and convalescent COVID-19 samples.

The length of the CDR3 is 17 residues. Looked up from germline, CDR1 is MNHNS and CDR2 is SASEGT. V lost 3 bases to trimming and J lost 6 bases; unmatched junction nucleotides: 15. Clones were sequenced by immunoSEQ multiplex PCR, and TCRdb holds only the in-frame ones, with some missing. This sample has about 210,000 clones, with about 91% found just once. The sample taken for sequencing was peripheral blood. The receptor was derived from a young man with acute or convalescent COVID-19. The chain employs TRBV6-1 and TRBJ2-3; 7 nucleotides align to TRBD2. CDR3 DNA sequence: TGTGCCAGCAGTGAGAGGAGACTAGCCCCAGGTCTTGATACGCAGTATTTT. Its translation is CASSERRLAPGLDTQYF.